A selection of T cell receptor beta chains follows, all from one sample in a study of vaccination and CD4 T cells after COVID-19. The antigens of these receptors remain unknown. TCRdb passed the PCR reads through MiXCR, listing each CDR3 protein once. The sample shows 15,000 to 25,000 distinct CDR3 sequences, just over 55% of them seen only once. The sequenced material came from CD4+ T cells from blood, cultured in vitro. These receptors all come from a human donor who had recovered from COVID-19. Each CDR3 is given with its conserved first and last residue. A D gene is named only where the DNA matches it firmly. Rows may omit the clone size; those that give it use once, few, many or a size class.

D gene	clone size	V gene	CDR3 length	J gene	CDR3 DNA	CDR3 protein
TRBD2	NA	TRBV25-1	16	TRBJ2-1	TGTGCCAGCAGTGAATTGGGTTTAGCGGGAGGCAATGAGCAGTTCTTC	CASSELGLAGGNEQFF
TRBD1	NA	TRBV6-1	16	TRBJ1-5	TGTGCCAGCAGTGAAGGGGGACAGGGCCTCCCACAGCCCCAGCATTTT	CASSEGGQGLPQPQHF
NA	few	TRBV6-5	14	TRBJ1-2	TGTGCCAGCAGTTTAGGGGGGCCCAACTATGGCTACACCTTC	CASSLGGPNYGYTF
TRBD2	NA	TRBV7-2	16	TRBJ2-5	TGTGCCAGCAGCTTAAAGGGGGCGGGGGGGCCACAGACCCAGTACTTC	CASSLKGAGGPQTQYF
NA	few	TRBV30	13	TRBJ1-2	TGTGCCTGGGTAAAGGTGGATTTTTATGGCTACACCTTC	CAWVKVDFYGYTF
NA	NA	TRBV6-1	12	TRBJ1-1	TGTGCCAGCTTTCGAGGGAACACTGAAGCTTTCTTT	CASFRGNTEAFF
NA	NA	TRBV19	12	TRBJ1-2	TGTGCCAGCAGCGGGGGTCTAGGGGGCTACACCTTC	CASSGGLGGYTF
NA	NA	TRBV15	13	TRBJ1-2	TGTGCCACCAGCAGAGATCGCGGCAGGGAATTGACCTTC	CATSRDRGRELTF
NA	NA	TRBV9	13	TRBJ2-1	TGTGCCAGCAGCGGGGGACGCCACAATGAGCAGTTCTTC	CASSGGRHNEQFF
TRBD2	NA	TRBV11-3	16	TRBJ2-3	TGTGCCAGCAGCTTAGGGGCTAGCGGGGAGCCAGATACGCAGTATTTT	CASSLGASGEPDTQYF
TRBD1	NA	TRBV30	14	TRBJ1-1	TGTGCCGGACAGGGATCGACTGGGAACACTGAAGCTTTCTTT	CAGQGSTGNTEAFF
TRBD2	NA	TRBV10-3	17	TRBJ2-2	TGTGCCATCAGTGAATCCCGCGGGGGGGCCAGTATCGGGGAGCTGTTTTTT	CAISESRGGASIGELFF
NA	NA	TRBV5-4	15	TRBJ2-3	TGTGCCAGCAGCTTGGCCTCAGGGGCGGCAGATACGCAGTATTTT	CASSLASGAADTQYF
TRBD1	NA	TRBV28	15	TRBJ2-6	TGTGCCAGCGGGGCAGGGGGCACTGGGGCCAACGTCCTGACTTTC	CASGAGGTGANVLTF
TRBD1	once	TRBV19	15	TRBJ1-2	TGTGCCAGTACTAGAACAGGGGCAAGGGGTCATGGCTACACCTTC	CASTRTGARGHGYTF
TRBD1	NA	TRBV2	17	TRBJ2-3	TGTGCCAGCAGCGCGGGACAGGGTCTTAAACGCACAGATACGCAGTATTTT	CASSAGQGLKRTDTQYF
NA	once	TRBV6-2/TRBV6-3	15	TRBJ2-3	TGTGCCAGCAGTTACTCCCTACTCCCCACAGATACGCAGTATTTT	CASSYSLLPTDTQYF
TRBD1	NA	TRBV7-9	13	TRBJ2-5	TGTGCCAGCAGCCCACAGGGGCCCGAGACCCAGTACTTC	CASSPQGPETQYF
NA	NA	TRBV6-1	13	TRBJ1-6	TGTGCCAGCAGTCGGGGGTTTGATTCACCCCTCCACTTT	CASSRGFDSPLHF
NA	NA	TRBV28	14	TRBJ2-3	TGTGCCAGCAGTTGGGCCGGACTCACAGATACGCAGTATTTT	CASSWAGLTDTQYF
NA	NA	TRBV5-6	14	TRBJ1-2	TGTGCCAGCAGCTTTTGGGGGGGAAACTATGGCTACACCTTC	CASSFWGGNYGYTF
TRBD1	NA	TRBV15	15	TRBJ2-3	TGTGCCACCACCAGGGGGTCTACAAGCACAGATACGCAGTATTTT	CATTRGSTSTDTQYF
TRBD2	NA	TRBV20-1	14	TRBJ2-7	TGCAGTGCTAGGACTAGCGGATTTTCCTACGAGCAGTACTTC	CSARTSGFSYEQYF
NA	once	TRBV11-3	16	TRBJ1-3	TGTGCCAGCAGCCGGGGGGGCCTTAGCTCTGGAAACACCATATATTTT	CASSRGGLSSGNTIYF
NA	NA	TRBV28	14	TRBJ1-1	TGTGCCAGCAGTCGGCACAGGGACAACACTGAAGCTTTCTTT	CASSRHRDNTEAFF
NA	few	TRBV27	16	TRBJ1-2	TGTGCCAGCAGTCCCTATCCCGGGCTTACTAACTATGGCTACACCTTC	CASSPYPGLTNYGYTF
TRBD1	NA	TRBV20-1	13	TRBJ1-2	TGCAGTGCTCTCGAAGAGGGGGCGGAAGGCTACACCTTC	CSALEEGAEGYTF